The 3 T cell receptor beta chains presented below share a single source sample, sequenced in a study of control samples from healthy donors and cancer patients. Sequenced by immunoSEQ multiplex PCR; TCRdb stores in-frame clones only, minus some. The sample carries about 34,000 clones, 85% to 90% recorded once. Sequences were obtained from PBMCs. These receptors all come from a woman in her 40s with lung cancer.

The chain links TRBV7-6 to TRBJ2-2, with D perhaps being TRBD1 or TRBD2 (5 bases each). This CDR3 has 15 amino acids. Germline V gives CDR1 SGHVS, CDR2 FNYEAQ. V lost 7 bases, J lost 1 base, and 13 bases lay in between. The CDR3: CASNPGTGNTGELFF. The CDR3 DNA follows: TGTGCCAGCAATCCCGGGACGGGGAACACCGGGGAGCTGTTTTTT.

This chain uses TRBV28 with TRBJ2-3; 9 nucleotides match TRBD2. Per the germline V gene, CDR1 is MDHEN and CDR2 is SYDVKM. The CDR3 covers 15 residues. J gave up 4 bases and V 2 bases, and 4 bases lay outside the gene matches. DNA for the CDR3: TGTGCCAGCAGTTTAGGTTCTAGCGGGGCAGATACGCAGTATTTT. It specifies CASSLGSSGADTQYF.

V usage is TRBV30 and J usage is TRBJ1-3, with a weak D call TRBD1 (6 bases). This CDR3 has 15 residues. Germline lookup yields CDR1 GTSNPN and CDR2 SVGIG (reference sequence). V was pared by 3 bases and J by 0 bases, with 12 bases between. This CDR3 reads CAWSDDRSSGNTIYF. CDR3 nucleotide sequence: TGTGCCTGGAGCGATGACAGGAGCTCTGGAAACACCATATATTTT.